A single sample is the source of the 16 T cell receptor beta chains below, sequenced in a study of CD4+ T cells in melanoma. Clones were read by immunoSEQ multiplex PCR, and TCRdb kept only the in-frame ones, dropping some. The table has 17,000 or so clones, approximately 81% seen once. The source material was cells from a culture (not recorded whether cultured in vitro). The receptor source for this set is a human donor with melanoma.

The chain couples TRBV10-3 to TRBJ2-7, with D maybe TRBD2 (6 bases). Germline lookup yields CDR1 ENHRY and CDR2 SYGVKD. The CDR3 sequence is 13 residues long. V was pared by 8 bases and J by 4 bases, with 15 bases between. CDR3 in DNA: TGTGCCATCGGTCGGGGCGGGGCTTACGAGCAGTACTTC. This encodes CAIGRGGAYEQYF.

The CDR3 is CAWSVLQGIDFYNSPLHF. The CDR3 DNA follows: TGTGCCTGGAGTGTACTACAGGGAATCGACTTTTATAATTCACCCCTCCACTTT. This chain links TRBV30 with TRBJ1-6, with D possibly matching TRBD1 (6 bases). Germline assignment: CDR1 GTSNPN and CDR2 SVGIG (reference sequence). Trimming took 0 bases from V and 4 from J, leaving 19 bases between them. The CDR3 sequence is 18 residues long.

This clone was picked up one time. The chain has TRBV5-4 and TRBJ2-7, with 8 bases fitting TRBD2. V trimming: 2 bases; J trimming: 9 bases; junction bases outside the gene matches: 16. Germline values: CDR1 SGHNT, CDR2 YYREEE (reference sequence). CDR3 length: 16 residues. As DNA, the CDR3 is TGTGCCAGCAGCTTCCCTAGTACTAGCGGCAGTGGCGGGCAGTACTTC. This translates into CASSFPSTSGSGGQYF.

V is TRBV6-5 and J is TRBJ2-3; the match to TRBD2 covers 7 bases. V was pared by 2 bases and J by 6 bases, with 5 bases of the junction left unmatched. CDR1 is MNHEY and CDR2 is SVGAGI in the germline V gene. This CDR3 has 14 residues. The DNA for the CDR3 is TGTGCCAGCAGTTACCAGGCGGGGGTGGATACGCAGTATTTT. Translated, it gives CASSYQAGVDTQYF.

The rearrangement links TRBV5-1 to TRBJ1-1, with D uncertain. Germline lookup yields CDR1 SGHRS and CDR2 YFSETQ. The CDR3 totals 13 residues. The V and J ends lost 7 bases and 1 base respectively, with 11 bases between them. The CDR3 sequence is CASGELGNTEAFF. DNA for the CDR3: TGCGCCAGCGGAGAACTCGGGAACACTGAAGCTTTCTTT.

V and J are TRBV5-4 and TRBJ1-1, with TRBD1 matching over 7 bases. Germline lookup yields CDR1 SGHNT and CDR2 YYREEE (reference sequence). The CDR3 runs 14 residues. Trimming at V came to 3 bases and at J to 2 bases, leaving 4 bases not matched to a gene. The CDR3 sequence is CASSSRTGNTEAFF. In DNA form, the CDR3 reads TGTGCCAGCAGCTCCCGGACAGGCAACACTGAAGCTTTCTTT.

This clone showed up just once. This sequence joins TRBV5-8 and TRBJ2-1, with 8 bases fitting TRBD2. This CDR3 is 15 amino acids long. The germline V gene encodes CDR1 SGHTS and CDR2 YDEGEE. The J segment lost 2 bases and the V segment lost 4 bases, leaving 5 bases of the junction unmatched. CDR3 DNA: TGTGCCAGCAGCCGTACGGGGGGGCCCTACAATGAGCAGTTCTTC. It yields the protein CASSRTGGPYNEQFF.

The chain is built from TRBV5-1 and TRBJ1-3; D is perhaps TRBD1 (6 bases). Germline CDR1 SGHRS, CDR2 YFSETQ. Trimming took 4 bases from V and 0 from J, leaving 20 bases between them. The CDR3 is 18 amino acids. The CDR3 DNA is TGCGCCAGCAGCGCTGGGGGAGGACAGTTCCGCTCTGGAAACACCATATATTTT. Amino acids: CASSAGGGQFRSGNTIYF.

The chain couples TRBV2 to TRBJ1-6, with TRBD1 as a possible D gene (5 bases). Germline V lookup: CDR1 SNHLY, CDR2 FYNNEI. Trimming shortened V by 6 bases and J by 9 bases, and 12 bases separated the two germline ends. CDR3 size: 13 residues. The CDR3 sequence is CASRPRQLSPLHF. The CDR3 DNA reads TGTGCCAGCAGGCCCAGACAGCTTTCACCCCTCCACTTT.

The rearrangement joins TRBV9 to TRBJ1-2, with D possibly being TRBD1 (6 bases). V was pared by 4 bases and J by 3 bases, with 10 bases between. The CDR3 sequence is 13 residues long. From germline, CDR1 is SGDLS and CDR2 YYNGEE. For the CDR3, the DNA is TGTGCCAGCAGCATGGGGGCCGACTATGGCTACACCTTC. It specifies CASSMGADYGYTF.

CDR3 region: CASSVEGGGAAVRNEQFF. The CDR3 nucleotides read TGTGCCAGCAGCGTAGAGGGCGGGGGGGCCGCGGTCCGCAATGAGCAGTTCTTC. The rearrangement links TRBV9 to TRBJ2-1; 9 nucleotides match TRBD2. Germline V gene lookup returns CDR1 SGDLS and CDR2 YYNGEE. The CDR3 runs 18 residues. The ends lost 0 bases at V and 6 bases at J; junction bases unmatched: 13.

The chain recombines TRBV6-5 with TRBJ1-3; D not certain. Germline CDR1 and CDR2: MNHEY and SVGAGI. The CDR3 length is 14 residues. V dropped 0 bases and J dropped 4 bases, with 7 bases sitting between them. The CDR3 reads CASSYSGRGNTIYF. CDR3 DNA sequence: TGTGCCAGCAGTTACTCTGGTCGAGGAAACACCATATATTTT.

The count of this clone is one. This chain uses TRBV5-5 with TRBJ1-2, with TRBD1 matching over 9 bases. V gave up 4 bases and J gave up 2 bases; unmatched junction bases: 3. Per the germline V gene, CDR1 is SGHKS and CDR2 is YYEKEE (reference sequence). The CDR3 loop spans 14 amino acids. The CDR3 loop is CASSPGTGNYGYTF. DNA for the CDR3: TGTGCCAGCAGCCCCGGGACAGGGAACTATGGCTACACCTTC.

The gene calls are TRBV5-1 and TRBJ1-2; the D is unclear. Trimming left V 6 bases short and J 4 bases short, with 13 bases between. Germline CDR1 and CDR2: SGHRS and YFSETQ. The CDR3 extends over 13 amino acids. CDR3 nucleotide sequence: TGCGCCAGCACCCATGACACCATCTATGGCTACACCTTC. It is translated as CASTHDTIYGYTF. The full variable domain, its missing parts supplied by reference TRBV5-1 and TRBJ1-2, is KAGVTQTPRYLIKTRGQQVTLSCSPISGHRSVSWYQQTPGQGLQFLFEYFSETQRNKGNFPGRFSGRQFSNSRSEMNVSTLELGDSALYLCASTHDTIYGYTFGSGTRLTVV.

V is TRBV11-1 and J is TRBJ2-5; 11 bases fit TRBD2. The length of the CDR3 is 17 residues. Trimming cost V 5 bases and J 4 bases; bases outside gene matches: 12. The germline V gene encodes CDR1 SGHAT and CDR2 FQDESV (reference sequence). The CDR3 region has the DNA TGTGCCAGCAGCCCCCGGACTAGCGGGTCGACGGTAGAGACCCAGTACTTC. Translated, it gives CASSPRTSGSTVETQYF.

The gene calls are TRBV7-3 and TRBJ2-1; D might be TRBD2 (7 bases). V lost 3 bases to trimming and J lost 6 bases, with 15 bases between them. The length of the CDR3 is 15 residues. Per the germline V gene, CDR1 is SGHTA and CDR2 is FQGTGA. For the CDR3, the DNA is TGTGCCAGCAGCTTCGGGAAGGGGGGGCGCAATGAGCAGTTCTTC. It specifies CASSFGKGGRNEQFF.